The TCR beta chain under discussion was sequenced for a study of technical replicates of blood from a few donors. Only in-frame clones appear in the TCRdb table, and some are missing; sequencing was by immunoSEQ multiplex PCR. The table shows fewer than 65,000 clones, with approximately 89% occurring only once. The trim removed 3 bases at V and 0 bases at J, leaving 14 bases unmatched. Germline V gives CDR1 LNHDA, CDR2 SQIVND (reference sequence). The CDR3 totals 20 residues. The receptor's source is a human donor in good health. Some clones in this sample may be carry-over from other donors' samples. Sequencing input: PBMCs. The chain combines TRBV19 with TRBJ2-4, with TRBD1 matching over 10 bases. This CDR3 reads CASSILEVTGGALAKNIQYF. CDR3 coding DNA: TGTGCCAGTAGTATTTTGGAGGTGACAGGGGGCGCCTTAGCCAAAAACATTCAGTACTTC.